This is a list of T cell receptor beta chains from one sample in a study of lymphopenia after photon versus proton radiotherapy. Profiled with immunoSEQ multiplex PCR; TCRdb holds only in-frame clones, not every one. The sample holds around 7,500 clones, 75% to 90% seen once. Sequencing was performed on peripheral blood, taken from a patient treated with photon-based radiotherapy. The source of these receptors is a woman in her sixties or seventies with pancreatic cancer. CDR3s include the opening cysteine and the closing phenylalanine or tryptophan. The order of the fields is J gene, V gene, clone size, D gene, CDR3 protein, CDR3 DNA. A D gene is named only where the DNA matches it firmly. The size entry is marked missing in some rows and otherwise reads once, few, many or a size class.

>TRBJ1-2|TRBV29-1|.|TRBD1
CSAGQGATSNYGYTF
TGCAGCGCCGGACAGGGGGCGACGTCTAACTATGGCTACACCTTC
>TRBJ2-1|TRBV5-1|.|.
CASSLEQGRVGEQFF
TGCGCCAGCAGCTTGGAGCAGGGTCGGGTCGGTGAGCAGTTCTTC
>TRBJ2-3|TRBV4-2|.|.
CASSQPTDTQYF
TGTGCCAGCAGCCAGCCCACAGATACGCAGTATTTT
>TRBJ1-2|TRBV4-1|.|.
CASSQVGGGYTF
TGCGCCAGCAGCCAAGTAGGAGGAGGCTACACCTTC
>TRBJ2-7|TRBV9|.|.
CASSVEARASSYEQYF
TGTGCCAGCAGCGTAGAAGCCAGGGCGAGCTCCTACGAGCAGTACTTC
>TRBJ1-3|TRBV28|.|TRBD1
CASSLTGGNRGNTIYF
TGTGCCAGCAGTTTAACAGGGGGGAATCGTGGAAACACCATATATTTT
>TRBJ2-2|TRBV18|.|TRBD2
CASSPLVLADAGELFF
TGTGCCAGCTCACCCCTCGTACTAGCGGATGCCGGGGAGCTGTTTTTT
>TRBJ1-3|TRBV5-5|.|TRBD1
CASSFTPLTGSGNTIYF
TGTGCCAGCAGCTTCACCCCCCTGACAGGGTCTGGAAACACCATATATTTT
>TRBJ1-1|TRBV7-2|.|.
CASSRGQGEVNTEAFF
TGTGCCAGCAGCCGGGGACAAGGGGAGGTGAACACTGAAGCTTTCTTT
>TRBJ2-3|TRBV6-4|few|.
CASNIVGTDTQYF
TGTGCCAGCAACATTGTAGGAACAGATACGCAGTATTTT